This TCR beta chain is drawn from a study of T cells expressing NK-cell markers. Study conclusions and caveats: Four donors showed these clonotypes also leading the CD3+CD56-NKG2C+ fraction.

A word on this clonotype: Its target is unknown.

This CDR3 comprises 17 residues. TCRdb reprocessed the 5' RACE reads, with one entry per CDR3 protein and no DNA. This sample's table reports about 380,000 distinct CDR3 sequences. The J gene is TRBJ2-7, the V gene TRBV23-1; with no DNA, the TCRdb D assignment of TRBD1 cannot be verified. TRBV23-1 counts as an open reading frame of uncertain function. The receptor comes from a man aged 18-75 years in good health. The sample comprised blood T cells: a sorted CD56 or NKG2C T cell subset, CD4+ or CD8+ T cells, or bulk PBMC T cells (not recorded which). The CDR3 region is CASSQSGGDRQSDEQYF.